The next 8 T cell receptor beta chains were all read from a single sample in a study of Ad26.COV2.S vaccination and SARS-CoV-2 variants. Only in-frame clones appear in the TCRdb table, and some are missing; sequencing was by immunoSEQ multiplex PCR. The sample has around 500,000 clones, 89% seen once; the top ten hold 1.5% to 2%. The treatment denotes: about 20 received Ad26.COV2.S at low or high dose, single or two shots; five or six received placebo; per-sample allocation not given. Samples came from day 63 after the first vaccine or placebo injection. This specimen consisted of peripheral blood, obtained in a trial of Ad26.COV2.S vaccine versus placebo. All receptors derive from a person between 18 and 59 years old who received the Ad26.COV2.S COVID-19 vaccine or a placebo.

The chain links TRBV30 to TRBJ1-5, with D possibly TRBD1 on 5 matching bases. The CDR3 has 15 residues. Germline values: CDR1 GTSNPN, CDR2 SVGIG (reference sequence). The germline V and J ends were trimmed by 0 bases and 0 bases, with 9 bases remaining between them. The CDR3 sequence: CAWSVSRGSNQPQHF. As DNA, the CDR3 is TGTGCCTGGAGTGTATCGAGGGGTAGCAATCAGCCCCAGCATTTT.

V is TRBV5-4 and J is TRBJ1-1; possibly TRBD1 for D (6 bases). CDR1 and CDR2 from the germline V gene are SGHNT and YYREEE (reference sequence). V was cut by 6 bases and J by 0 bases, with 12 bases left in between. CDR3 size: 14 residues. As DNA, the CDR3 is TGTGCCAGCACCCCGACAGGTTTGAACACTGAAGCTTTCTTT. Its translation is CASTPTGLNTEAFF.

The chain joins TRBV29-1 to TRBJ2-7; 7 nucleotides agree with TRBD1. The V and J ends lost 4 bases and 5 bases, in that order; junction bases with no gene match: 8. Germline V gene sequence: CDR1 SQVTM, CDR2 ANQGSEA. This CDR3 contains 13 residues. CDR3 residues: CSVVGTELNEQYF. The CDR3 DNA reads TGCAGCGTTGTGGGGACAGAGCTAAACGAGCAGTACTTC.

This chain joins TRBV28 and TRBJ2-1; D uncertain. This CDR3 comprises 14 residues. Trimming cost V 5 bases and J 6 bases, with 14 bases left between them. Germline CDR1 reads MDHEN; CDR2 reads SYDVKM. The CDR3 bases are TGTGCCAGCAGTCTCTCGGGCCTCTTCAATGAGCAGTTCTTC. Amino acids: CASSLSGLFNEQFF. Full variable domain (missing parts from reference TRBV28 and TRBJ2-1): DVKVTQSSRYLVKRTGEKVFLECVQDMDHENMFWYRQDPGLGLRLIYFSYDVKMKEKGDIPEGYSVSREKKERFSLILESASTNQTSMYLCASSLSGLFNEQFFGPGTRLTVL.

This sequence joins TRBV19 and TRBJ1-5, with D possibly being TRBD1 (6 bases). Trimming left V 9 bases short and J 5 bases short, with 26 bases between. The CDR3 is made up of 17 amino acids. CDR1 and CDR2 (germline): LNHDA, SQIVND (reference sequence). The CDR3 bases are TGTGCCAGCCACCGGGACATGGCATACCCGACTCATCAGCCCCAGCATTTT. Translating it yields CASHRDMAYPTHQPQHF.

There are a few counts of this clone. This chain connects TRBV19 to TRBJ1-3; D ambiguous. This CDR3 is 15 amino acids long. Trimming took 3 bases from V and 0 from J, leaving 9 bases between them. Per the germline V gene, CDR1 is LNHDA and CDR2 is SQIVND (reference sequence). The CDR3 region is CASSMIESSGNTIYF. The CDR3 coding sequence is TGTGCCAGTAGTATGATCGAAAGCTCTGGAAACACCATATATTTT.

The V gene is TRBV6-1, the J gene TRBJ2-1; D may be TRBD2 (5 bases). The germline CDR1 and CDR2 sequences are MNHNS and SASEGT. This CDR3 has 14 amino acids. Trimming shortened V by 0 bases and J by 15 bases, and 18 bases separated the two germline ends. CDR3: CASSEAVRGRGSFF. The CDR3 bases are TGTGCCAGCAGTGAAGCGGTAAGAGGGAGAGGTTCGTTCTTC.

J is TRBJ2-2 and V is TRBV19, with TRBD2 as a possible D gene (5 bases). Germline V lookup: CDR1 LNHDA, CDR2 SQIVND (reference sequence). The V gene lost 9 bases and the J gene lost 7 bases, with 12 bases spanning the gap. This CDR3 spans 12 amino acids. CDR3 in amino acids: CASQTGNGELFF. CDR3 coding DNA: TGTGCCAGCCAAACCGGGAACGGGGAGCTGTTTTTT. Full variable domain (missing parts from reference TRBV19 and TRBJ2-2): DGGITQSPKYLFRKEGQNVTLSCEQNLNHDAMYWYRQDPGQGLRLIYYSQIVNDFQKGDIAEGYSVSREKKESFPLTVTSAQKNPTAFYLCASQTGNGELFFGEGSRLTVL.